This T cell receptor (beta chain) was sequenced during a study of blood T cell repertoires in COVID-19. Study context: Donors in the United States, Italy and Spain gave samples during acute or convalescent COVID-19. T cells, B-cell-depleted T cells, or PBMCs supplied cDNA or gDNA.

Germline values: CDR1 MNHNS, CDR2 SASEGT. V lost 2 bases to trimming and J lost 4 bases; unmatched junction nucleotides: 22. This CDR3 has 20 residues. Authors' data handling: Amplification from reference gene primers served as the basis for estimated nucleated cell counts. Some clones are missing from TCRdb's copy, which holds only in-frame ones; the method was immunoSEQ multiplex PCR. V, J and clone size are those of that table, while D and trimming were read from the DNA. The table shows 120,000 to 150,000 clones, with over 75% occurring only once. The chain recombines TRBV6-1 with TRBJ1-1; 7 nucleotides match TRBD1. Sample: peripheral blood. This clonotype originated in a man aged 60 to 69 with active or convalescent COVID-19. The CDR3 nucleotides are TGTGCCAGCAGTGAAAGCTGGGACAGTCCTGGAAATGATGGAACCACTGAAGCTTTCTTT. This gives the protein CASSESWDSPGNDGTTEAFF.